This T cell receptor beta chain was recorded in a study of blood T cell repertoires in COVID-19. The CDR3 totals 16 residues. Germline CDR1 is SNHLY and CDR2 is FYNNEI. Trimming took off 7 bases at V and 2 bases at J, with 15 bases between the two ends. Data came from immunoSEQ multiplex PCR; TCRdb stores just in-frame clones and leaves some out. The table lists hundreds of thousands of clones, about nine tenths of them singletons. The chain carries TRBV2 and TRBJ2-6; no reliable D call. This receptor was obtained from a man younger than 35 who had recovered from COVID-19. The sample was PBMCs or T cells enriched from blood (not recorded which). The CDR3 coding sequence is TGTGCCAGCAATGTTTACGGTGCAACTGGGGCCAACGTCCTGACTTTC. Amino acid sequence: CASNVYGATGANVLTF.